This T cell receptor beta chain stems from a study of human T cells and chemical hapten exposure. Overall study: The study traced per-sample TCR yield variation mainly to small differences in pooled library volumes.

Sequencing started from total RNA isolated from unfractionated whole blood. Findings and caveats of the study: TCRs exceeding a frequency of 1 in 1000 stayed unchanged under DPC sensitization.

The library gave individual cDNA molecules unique molecular identifiers. TCRdb used MiXCR to reprocess the reads, holding one entry per CDR3 protein. The table records around 120,000 distinct CDR3 sequences, 8.5% of them present only once. This CDR3 comprises 14 residues. Trimming shortened V by 3 bases and J by 0 bases, and 11 bases separated the two germline ends. From germline, CDR1 is DFQATT and CDR2 SNEGSKA (reference sequence). This clonotype was counted ten times or more. The target antigen is unknown. The V call is TRBV20-1, the J call TRBJ1-2; D remains unclear. Material: whole blood. The TCR sequence derives from a human donor in good health. Some clones in this sample may be carry-over from other donors' samples. The CDR3 nucleotides read TGCAGTGCTAGCCGTCGGGCGACTAACTATGGCTACACCTTC. It yields the protein CSASRRATNYGYTF.